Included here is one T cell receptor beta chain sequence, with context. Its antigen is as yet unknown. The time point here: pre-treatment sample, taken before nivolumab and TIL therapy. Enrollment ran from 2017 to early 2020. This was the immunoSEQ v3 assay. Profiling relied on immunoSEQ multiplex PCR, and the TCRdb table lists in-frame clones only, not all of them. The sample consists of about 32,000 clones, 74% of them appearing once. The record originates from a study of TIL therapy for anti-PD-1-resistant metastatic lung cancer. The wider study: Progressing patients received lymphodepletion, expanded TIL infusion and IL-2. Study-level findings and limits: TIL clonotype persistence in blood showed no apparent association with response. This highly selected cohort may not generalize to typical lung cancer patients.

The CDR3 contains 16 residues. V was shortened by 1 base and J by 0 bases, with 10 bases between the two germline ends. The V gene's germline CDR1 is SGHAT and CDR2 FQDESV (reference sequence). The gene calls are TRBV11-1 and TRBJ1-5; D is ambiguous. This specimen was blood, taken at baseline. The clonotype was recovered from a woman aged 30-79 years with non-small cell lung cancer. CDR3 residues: CASSLDPRYSNQPQHF. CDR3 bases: TGTGCCAGCAGCTTAGACCCCCGTTATAGCAATCAGCCCCAGCATTTT. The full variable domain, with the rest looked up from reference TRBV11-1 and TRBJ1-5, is EAEVAQSPRYKITEKSQAVAFWCDPISGHATLYWYRQILGQGPELLVQFQDESVVDDSQLPKDRFSAERLKGVDSTLKIQPAELGDSAMYLCASSLDPRYSNQPQHFGDGTRLSIL.